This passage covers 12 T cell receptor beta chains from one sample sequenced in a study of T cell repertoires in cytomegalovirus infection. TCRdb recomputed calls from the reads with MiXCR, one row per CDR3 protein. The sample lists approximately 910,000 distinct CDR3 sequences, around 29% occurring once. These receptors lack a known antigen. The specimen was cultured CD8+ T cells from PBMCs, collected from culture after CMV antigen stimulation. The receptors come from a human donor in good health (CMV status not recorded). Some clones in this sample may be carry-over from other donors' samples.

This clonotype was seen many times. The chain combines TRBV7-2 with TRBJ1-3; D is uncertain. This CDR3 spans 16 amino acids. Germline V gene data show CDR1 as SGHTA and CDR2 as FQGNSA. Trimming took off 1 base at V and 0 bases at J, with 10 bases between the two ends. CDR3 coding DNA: TGTGCCAGCAGCTTAGAGGGCCTGACCTCTGGAAACACCATATATTTT. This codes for CASSLEGLTSGNTIYF.

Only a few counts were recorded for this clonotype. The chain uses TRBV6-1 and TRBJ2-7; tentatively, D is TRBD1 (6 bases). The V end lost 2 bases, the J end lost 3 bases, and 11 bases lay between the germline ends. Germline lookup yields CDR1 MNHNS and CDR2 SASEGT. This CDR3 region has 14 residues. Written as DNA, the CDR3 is TGTGCCAGCAGTGAATCGCGGACAGTCTACGAGCAGTACGTC. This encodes CASSESRTVYEQYV.

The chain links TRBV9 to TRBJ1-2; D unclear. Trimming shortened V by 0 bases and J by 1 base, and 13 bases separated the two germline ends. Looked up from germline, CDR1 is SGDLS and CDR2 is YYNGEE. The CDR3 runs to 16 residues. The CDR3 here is CASSVAPVNSNYGYTF. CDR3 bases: TGTGCCAGCAGCGTAGCCCCGGTCAATAGTAACTATGGCTACACCTTC.

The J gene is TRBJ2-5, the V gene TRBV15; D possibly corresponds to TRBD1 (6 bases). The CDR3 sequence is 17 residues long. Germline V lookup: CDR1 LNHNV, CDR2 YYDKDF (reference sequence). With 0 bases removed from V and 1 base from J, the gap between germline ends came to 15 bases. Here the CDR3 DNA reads TGTGCCACCAGCAGAGAGTGGACAGCTCAATTCCAAGAGACCCAGTACTTC. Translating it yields CATSREWTAQFQETQYF.

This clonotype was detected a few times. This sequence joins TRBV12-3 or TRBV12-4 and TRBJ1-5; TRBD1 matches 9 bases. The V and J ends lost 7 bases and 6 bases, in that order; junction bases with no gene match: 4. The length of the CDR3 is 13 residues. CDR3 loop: CASNRGRFQPQHF. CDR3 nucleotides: TGTGCCAGCAACAGGGGGCGCTTTCAGCCCCAGCATTTT.

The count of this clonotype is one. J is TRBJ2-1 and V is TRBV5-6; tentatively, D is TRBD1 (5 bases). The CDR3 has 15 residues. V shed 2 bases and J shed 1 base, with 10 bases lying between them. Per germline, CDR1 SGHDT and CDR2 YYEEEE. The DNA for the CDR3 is TGTGCCAGCAGCTTAGGGGCAGCATCCTACAATGAGCAGTTCTTC. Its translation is CASSLGAASYNEQFF.

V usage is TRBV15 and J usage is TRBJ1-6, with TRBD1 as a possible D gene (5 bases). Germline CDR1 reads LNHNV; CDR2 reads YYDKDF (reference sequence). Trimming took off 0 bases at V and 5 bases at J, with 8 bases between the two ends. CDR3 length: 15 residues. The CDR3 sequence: CATSRDWGNNSPLHF. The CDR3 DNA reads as TGTGCCACCAGCAGAGATTGGGGGAATAATTCACCCCTCCACTTT.

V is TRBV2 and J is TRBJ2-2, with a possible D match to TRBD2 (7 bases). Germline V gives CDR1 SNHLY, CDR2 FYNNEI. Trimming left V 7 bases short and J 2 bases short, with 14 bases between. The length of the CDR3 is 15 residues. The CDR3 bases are TGTGCCAGCATTAGGGGGGGGGGCAACACCGGGGAGCTGTTTTTT. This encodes CASIRGGGNTGELFF.

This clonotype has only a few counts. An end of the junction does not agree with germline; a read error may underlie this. The CDR3 loop is CASSVAGRGTDTQYF. The CDR3 region has the DNA TGTGCCAGCAGCGTAGCGGGGCGGGGCACAGATACGCAGTATTTT. V and J are TRBV7-6 and TRBJ2-3; TRBD2 matches 8 bases. The length of the CDR3 is 15 residues. Germline CDR1 and CDR2: SGHVS and FNYEAQ.

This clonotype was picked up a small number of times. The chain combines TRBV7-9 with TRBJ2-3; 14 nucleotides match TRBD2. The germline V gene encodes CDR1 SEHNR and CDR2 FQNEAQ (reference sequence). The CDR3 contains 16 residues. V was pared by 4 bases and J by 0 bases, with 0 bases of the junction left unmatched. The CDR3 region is CASSWTSGGSTDTQYF. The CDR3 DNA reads TGTGCCAGCAGCTGGACTAGCGGGGGGAGCACAGATACGCAGTATTTT.

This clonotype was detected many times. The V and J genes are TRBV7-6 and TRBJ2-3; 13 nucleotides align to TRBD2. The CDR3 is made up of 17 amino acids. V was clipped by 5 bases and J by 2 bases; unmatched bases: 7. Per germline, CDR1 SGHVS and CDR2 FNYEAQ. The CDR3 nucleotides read TGTGCCAGCAGCGCAGGACTAGCGGGGGCTTACACAGATACGCAGTATTTT. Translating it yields CASSAGLAGAYTDTQYF. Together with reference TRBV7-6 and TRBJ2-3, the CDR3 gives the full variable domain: GAGVSQSPRYKVTKRGQDVALRCDPISGHVSLYWYRQALGQGPEFLTYFNYEAQQDKSGLPNDRFSAERPEGSISTLTIQRTEQRDSAMYRCASSAGLAGAYTDTQYFGPGTRLTVL.

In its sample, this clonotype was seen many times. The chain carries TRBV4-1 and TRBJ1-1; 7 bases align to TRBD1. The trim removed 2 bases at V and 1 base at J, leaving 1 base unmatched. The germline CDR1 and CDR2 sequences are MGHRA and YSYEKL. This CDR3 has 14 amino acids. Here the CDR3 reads CASSQRQGNTEAFF. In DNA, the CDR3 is TGCGCCAGCAGCCAAAGACAGGGGAACACTGAAGCTTTCTTT.